This T cell receptor (beta chain) was identified in a study of blood T cell repertoires in COVID-19. Study information: From T cells, B-cell-depleted T cells, or PBMCs came the material, which was cDNA or gDNA.

The data were produced by immunoSEQ multiplex PCR, yet TCRdb's version contains in-frame clones alone and is incomplete. The sample consists of hundreds of thousands of clones, 80% to 90% of them appearing once. Participants came from some 26 US areas, aged roughly 18 to 95 years. Membership in each cohort depended on participant-reported clinical history. This CDR3 is 14 amino acids long. V was clipped by 6 bases and J by 5 bases, with 16 bases between them. Germline values: CDR1 MDHEN, CDR2 SYDVKM. The V and J genes are TRBV28 and TRBJ1-1; D is uncertain. The clonotype comes from a man in his thirties or forties with acute COVID-19. The sequenced material came from PBMCs or T cells enriched from blood (not recorded which). CDR3 nucleotide sequence: TGTGCCAGCAGGCTTGCGGGGTCGCCAACTGAAGCTTTCTTT. It translates to CASRLAGSPTEAFF. Filled out from reference TRBV28 and TRBJ1-1, the complete variable domain reads DVKVTQSSRYLVKRTGEKVFLECVQDMDHENMFWYRQDPGLGLRLIYFSYDVKMKEKGDIPEGYSVSREKKERFSLILESASTNQTSMYLCASRLAGSPTEAFFGQGTRLTVV.